This T cell receptor beta chain was recorded in a study of tissue T cells after allogeneic stem cell transplantation. Study-wide results and limits: Motif-based clustering found tissue-specific repertoire signatures shared across patients, though few clones were shared. Anatomically similar tissues had similar TCR repertoires within each patient. Only a limited share of tissue TCRs appeared in blood or spleen.

A remark on this clone: What it binds is unknown. Gene names are mouse gene names.

CDR3 sequences, V/J genes, frequencies and template counts came from survey-depth TCRbeta sequencing. TCRdb's copy holds only in-frame clones and misses some; the assay was immunoSEQ multiplex PCR. The repertoire holds about 16,000 clones, with around 70% as singletons. The sequencing input was spleen. This clonotype was obtained from a female BALB/c mouse in good health. MHC haplotype of the strain: H2-d.

The part of the CDR3 DNA that was read is TGTGCCAGCAGGCGGGACGTTTCCAACGAAAGATTATTT. Translated, it gives CASRRDVSNERLF. The whole CDR3 protein reads CASRRDVSNERLFF. V is TRBV26 and J is TRBJ1-4, with D perhaps matching TRBD1 (5 bases). The read ends 1 residue shy of where the CDR3 ends; the end is completed using the germline J gene. V lost 6 bases and J 0 bases, leaving 8 bases between the germline ends. This CDR3 has 14 amino acids. Germline assignment: CDR1 KGHPV and CDR2 FQNQEV (reference sequence).